This TCR beta chain comes out of a study of cytomegalovirus exposure and HLA in healthy donors. On the study more broadly: A prior analysis found about 120 million unique TCR beta sequences from 150 million to 200 million T cells. About 77 million unique TCRs from HLA-typed donors made up an early data release. The study, taken as a whole, reports: The study had only CMV serostatus as immune exposure information. The study listed roughly 150 cytomegalovirus-associated TCR beta chains.

PCR was performed using 60 Vbeta and 13 Jbeta primers. Data came from immunoSEQ multiplex PCR; TCRdb stores just in-frame clones and leaves some out. The data contain 110,000 or so clones, roughly 72% of them singletons. V lost 3 bases, J lost 0 bases, and 1 base stayed unmatched. Germline lookup yields CDR1 SGHVS and CDR2 FNYEAQ. CDR3 size: 15 residues. As concerns this clone: As yet, its antigen is unknown.

The TCR originated in a woman between 40 and 50 years old in good health and CMV-seropositive. The chain is built from TRBV7-6 and TRBJ2-1, with TRBD2 identical over 8 bases. The sequencing input was PBMCs. CDR3 in DNA: TGTGCCAGCAGCTTTAGCGGGAACTCCTACAATGAGCAGTTCTTC. Its protein product is CASSFSGNSYNEQFF.